The clone carrying this T cell receptor beta chain was detected once. Per the original methods: Reference gene primer amplification gave nucleated cell count estimates. Clones were sequenced by immunoSEQ multiplex PCR, and TCRdb holds only the in-frame ones, with some missing. From that table come the V and J calls and clone size; the DNA was used to work out D and trimming. The sample shows around 190,000 clones, around 85% of them seen only once. The data were obtained in a study of blood T cell repertoires in COVID-19. As for the study in general: Specimens from acute and convalescent COVID-19 originated in the United States, Italy and Spain. PBMCs, B-cell-depleted T cells, or T cells provided the cDNA or gDNA that made up the material.

This CDR3 is built from 11 residues. Germline assignment: CDR1 SGHTS and CDR2 YDEGEE. Trimming removed 4 bases at V and 8 bases at J, with 8 bases between. Sequenced input: peripheral blood. The origin of this receptor is a woman aged 55-70 years with acute or convalescent COVID-19. This chain uses TRBV5-8 with TRBJ2-3; D possibly corresponds to TRBD2 (5 bases). CDR3 nucleotides: TGTGCCAGCAGCCTGACTATTACGCAGTATTTT. Encoded protein: CASSLTITQYF.